This T cell receptor (beta chain) was identified in a study of CD8+ T cells in alopecia areata. About the study: Tofacitinib therapy took 6 to 18 months; 6 months off drug came after. Treated patients were scored for severity by percent of scalp affected. Broader study findings: Mice showed clearer TCR sharing than patients did, a gap that was possibly HLA-related. There was only one nonresponder, so it was unclear how baseline CD8+ expansion relates to response.

The CDR3 runs to 19 residues. Trimming at V came to 1 base and at J to 0 bases, leaving 12 bases not matched to a gene. In germline, CDR1 is SEHNR, CDR2 FQNEAQ (reference sequence). This sample's treatment: oral pan-JAK inhibitor, 5-10 mg twice daily. This clone was recorded only once. The antigen remains undetermined. Following RNA extraction, reverse transcription yielded cDNA that acted as the sequencing template. The assay was immunoSEQ multiplex PCR, and TCRdb's table has in-frame clones only and misses some. The sample shows some 110,000 clones, approximately 59% of them seen only once. J is TRBJ2-3 and V is TRBV7-9, with 8 bases that match TRBD2. Here the sequenced sample was CD8+ T cells sorted from blood, taken at week 4, from a patient treated with tofacitinib. The clonotype was recovered from a human donor with alopecia areata. The CDR3 loop reads CASSLGYGGGPSSTDTQYF. CDR3 nucleotides: TGTGCCAGCAGCTTAGGTTACGGCGGGGGGCCCTCTAGCACAGATACGCAGTATTTT.